One and the same sample provided the 32 T cell receptor beta chains below, sequenced in a study of tumor and adjacent non-tumor tissue in lung cancer. Three rounds of nested PCR, following a modified ARM-PCR protocol, produced the TCRbeta library. Using its own MiXCR run on the multiplex PCR reads, TCRdb lists one record per CDR3 protein. The sample comprises roughly 81,000 distinct CDR3 sequences, about 61% of which are singletons, and around 14% rests with the top ten. No cell sorting was done before RNA was extracted from the tissue. The sample was lung tumor tissue. Receptors originate from a man between 65 and 85 years old with non-small cell lung cancer.

As to this clonotype: A junction boundary mismatches the germline segment, possibly from a read error. The CDR3 region has the DNA TGTGCCAGTAGCTCAGCGGGGAGGAACACAGATACGGAGTATTTT. Encoded protein: CASSSAGRNTDTEYF. The J gene is TRBJ2-3, the V gene TRBV11-2, with TRBD2 matching 7 bases. This CDR3 has 15 residues. CDR1 is SGHAT and CDR2 is FQNNGV in the germline V gene.

This clonotype was seen repeatedly, ten times or more. The gene calls are TRBV20-1 and TRBJ2-2; D gene unclear. The length of the CDR3 is 12 residues. V lost 3 bases, J lost 5 bases, and 7 bases lay in between. Germline V CDR1 and CDR2: DFQATT, SNEGSKA (reference sequence). The CDR3 reads CSASYKTGELFF. CDR3 coding DNA: TGCAGTGCTAGTTACAAAACCGGGGAGCTGTTTTTT.

This clonotype was seen many times. The chain has TRBV20-1 and TRBJ1-4; 10 nucleotides agree with TRBD1. V dropped 2 bases and J dropped 8; count of bases not matched to a gene: 5. Per germline, CDR1 DFQATT and CDR2 SNEGSKA (reference sequence). This CDR3 is built from 14 residues. This chain's CDR3 is CSARLGQGEEKLFF. In DNA form, the CDR3 reads TGCAGTGCTAGACTCGGACAGGGGGAAGAAAAACTGTTTTTT.

This clonotype was detected ten times or more. CDR3 nucleotide sequence: TGTGCCAGCAGCCAAGATCAACAGTATGGCTACACCTTC. This gives the protein CASSQDQQYGYTF. The chain carries TRBV14 and TRBJ1-2; D is unclear. The CDR3 is 13 amino acids. Germline values: CDR1 SGHDN, CDR2 FVKESK. The V and J ends lost 0 bases and 5 bases respectively, with 7 bases between them.

Of note for this clonotype: This likely comes from a read error, as the CDR3 has no conserved phenylalanine or tryptophan at its end. The genes are TRBV12-3 or TRBV12-4 and TRBJ1-4; TRBD1 matches at 10 bases. The CDR3 covers 13 residues. Trimming removed 9 bases from V and 7 bases from J; junction bases left unmatched: 5. The CDR3 region is CASSGDRGEKLFL. CDR3 DNA sequence: TGTGCCAGTAGTGGGGACAGGGGTGAAAAACTGTTTCTT.

The rearrangement links TRBV29-1 to TRBJ2-6, with D uncertain. From germline, CDR1 is SQVTM and CDR2 ANQGSEA. This CDR3 has 14 residues. Trimming pared 3 bases from V and 6 bases from J, leaving 12 bases between. The CDR3 DNA is TGCAGCGTTGACGTGAGCTCTTTGGCCAACGTCCTGACTTTC. This gives the protein CSVDVSSLANVLTF.

Concerning this clonotype itself: A junction boundary mismatches the germline segment, possibly from a read error. The CDR3 sequence: CGSNATKGSYEQYF. CDR3 nucleotide sequence: TGTGGCAGCAATGCGACCAAGGGCTCCTACGAGCAGTACTTC. The rearrangement uses TRBV6-1 and TRBJ2-7; D is uncertain. Germline CDR1 reads MNHNS; CDR2 reads SASEGT. The CDR3 totals 14 residues.

As for this clonotype: Because the CDR3 is missing its conserved closing phenylalanine or tryptophan, this is likely a read error. No DNA is shown, since the ends of the CDR3 on it are uncertain; the CDR3 is the one TCRdb lists. V is TRBV12-3 or TRBV12-4 and J is TRBJ2-2; the table assigns TRBD2, which was not confirmed against the DNA. The CDR3 is 16 amino acids in total, end residues counted. The CDR3 spells CASSFGAGGGTGELSY.

Details on this clonotype: An end of the junction does not agree with germline; a read error may underlie this. The V gene is TRBV11-2, the J gene TRBJ2-1, with 9 bases fitting TRBD1. From germline, CDR1 is SGHAT and CDR2 FQNNGV. This CDR3 has 15 residues. This CDR3 reads CTSRRGTGKVSEQFF. In DNA form, the CDR3 reads TGTACCAGCAGACGAGGGACAGGGAAGGTCAGTGAGCAGTTCTTC.

Comments on this clonotype: A much bigger clone sits one base away, suggesting this may be a read error. The CDR3 reads CASSSPYERYF. For the CDR3, the DNA is TGCGCCAGCAGCAGTCCCTACGAGCGGTACTTC. This chain joins TRBV4-1 and TRBJ2-7; D unclear. The CDR3 sequence is 11 residues long. CDR1 and CDR2 (germline): MGHRA, YSYEKL.

As regards this clonotype: An end of the junction differs from the germline gene, which may be a read error. This sequence joins TRBV11-3 and TRBJ2-3, with D unclear. The germline V gene has CDR1 SGHNT and CDR2 YENEEA. This CDR3 is 15 amino acids long. The chain's CDR3 is CASSLGAVPKDMQYF. The DNA for the CDR3 is TGTGCCAGCAGCTTAGGTGCCGTCCCGAAAGATATGCAGTATTTT.

Regarding this clonotype: The junction departs from germline at one end; a sequencing error may be responsible. The V gene is TRBV12-3 or TRBV12-4, the J gene TRBJ2-2, with 10 bases matching TRBD1. This CDR3 spans 14 amino acids. CDR3 residues: CTRSWGTGAVELFF. The CDR3 nucleotides are TGTACCAGGAGTTGGGGGACAGGGGCCGTGGAGCTGTTTTTT.

This clonotype was recorded many times. This chain joins TRBV20-1 and TRBJ2-1; 9 bases agree with TRBD2. The CDR3 consists of 16 residues. V shed 5 bases, J shed 7 bases, and the junction held 15 bases outside the gene matches. Per the germline V gene, CDR1 is DFQATT and CDR2 is SNEGSKA (reference sequence). The chain's CDR3 is CSAALGVAGVRNEQFF. CDR3 in DNA: TGCAGTGCTGCCCTAGGGGTAGCGGGAGTCAGGAATGAGCAGTTCTTC.

This clonotype came up many times. This chain connects TRBV6-1 to TRBJ1-2, with D perhaps TRBD1 (6 bases). The length of the CDR3 is 14 residues. CDR1 and CDR2 from the germline V gene are MNHNS and SASEGT. The germline V and J ends were trimmed by 6 bases and 5 bases, with 16 bases remaining between them. CDR3: CASSKQGRDYGYTF. CDR3 nucleotide sequence: TGTGCCAGCAGCAAACAGGGAAGGGATTATGGCTACACCTTC.

To note about this clonotype: One end of the junction fails to match germline, which may point to a read error. The genes are TRBV7-9 and TRBJ2-1; 7 bases are shared with TRBD2. Germline CDR1 is SEHNR and CDR2 is FQNEAQ (reference sequence). The CDR3 runs 16 residues. The CDR3 DNA is TGTGCCAGCAGCCACATAGTGGGAGGGACTAACAATAAGCAGTTCTTC. It translates to CASSHIVGGTNNKQFF.

This clonotype is medium-sized. The chain has TRBV11-2 and TRBJ2-1; maybe TRBD2 (6 bases). The CDR3 is 15 residues long. V shed 1 base and J shed 4 bases, with 11 bases lying between them. Germline V gene sequence: CDR1 SGHAT, CDR2 FQNNGV. The CDR3 loop is CASSLASSGYNEQFF. DNA for the CDR3: TGTGCCAGCAGCTTAGCGAGTAGCGGTTACAATGAGCAGTTCTTC.

A note on this clonotype: A read error may account for a junction end that differs from germline. The rearrangement links TRBV6-4 to TRBJ2-1, with D hard to call. CDR1 and CDR2 from the germline V gene are MRHNA and SNTAGT. The CDR3 is 13 residues long. The DNA of the CDR3 is TGTGTCAGCAGTGACACCGATTACAATGAGCAGTTCTTC. Protein: CVSSDTDYNEQFF.

The CDR3 region is CAMSSAGGQETQYF. Written as DNA, the CDR3 is TGTGCCATGAGCTCGGCAGGGGGCCAAGAGACCCAGTACTTC. The chain recombines TRBV5-4 with TRBJ2-5; 7 positions agree with TRBD1. There are 14 residues in the CDR3. The germline V gene encodes CDR1 SGHNT and CDR2 YYREEE (reference sequence). V shed 9 bases, J shed 1 base, and the junction held 9 bases outside the gene matches.

Note on this clonotype: Being one base from a much bigger clone, this may be a read error. The gene calls are TRBV6-1 and TRBJ2-3; no definite D call. The CDR3 loop spans 13 amino acids. Germline-derived CDR1 and CDR2 are MNHNS and SASEGT. The V gene lost 6 bases and the J gene lost 4 bases, with 11 bases spanning the gap. The CDR3 sequence: CASRDLSADTQYF. The CDR3 DNA follows: TGTGCCAGCAGAGACTTATCCGCAGATACGCAGTATTTT.

The chain recombines TRBV5-1 with TRBJ2-2; D uncertain. V was clipped by 4 bases and J by 5 bases, with 15 bases between them. This CDR3 has 15 residues. From germline, CDR1 is SGHRS and CDR2 YFSETQ. For the CDR3, the DNA is TGCGCCAGCAGCCAACTTTGCAGGTGTACCGGGGAGCTGTTTTTT. Protein: CASSQLCRCTGELFF. Looking up the rest from reference TRBV5-1 and TRBJ2-2 gives the full variable domain: KAGVTQTPRYLIKTRGQQVTLSCSPISGHRSVSWYQQTPGQGLQFLFEYFSETQRNKGNFPGRFSGRQFSNSRSEMNVSTLELGDSALYLCASSQLCRCTGELFFGEGSRLTVL.

This clonotype was seen a handful of times. The rearrangement links TRBV20-1 to TRBJ2-6, with TRBD1 matching over 7 bases. The ends lost 6 bases at V and 1 base at J; junction bases unmatched: 6. CDR3 size: 15 residues. Germline V gene sequence: CDR1 DFQATT, CDR2 SNEGSKA (reference sequence). Here the CDR3 DNA reads TGCAGTGCCACGGACAGGCAGTCTGGGGCCAACGTCCTGACTTTC. It is translated as CSATDRQSGANVLTF.

In its sample, this clonotype was seen many times. The chain links TRBV20-1 to TRBJ2-7; 8 nucleotides align to TRBD1. Germline-derived CDR1 and CDR2 are DFQATT and SNEGSKA (reference sequence). This CDR3 is built from 15 residues. Germline trimming cut 0 bases from V and 0 bases from J; bases unmatched to any gene: 4. CDR3: CSARDQGQVSYEQYF. CDR3 DNA sequence: TGCAGTGCTAGAGACCAGGGACAGGTCTCCTACGAGCAGTACTTC.

In regard to this clonotype: A much larger clone lies one base from this, so it may be a read error. The rearrangement uses TRBV20-1 and TRBJ2-1; 9 bases match TRBD2. Per germline, CDR1 DFQATT and CDR2 SNEGSKA (reference sequence). The CDR3 runs 16 residues. V was clipped by 4 bases and J by 7 bases; unmatched bases: 14. This chain's CDR3 is CSATLGVAGVRNEQFF. The DNA of the CDR3 is TGCAGTGCTACCCTAGGGGTAGCGGGAGTCAGGAATGAGCAGTTCTTC.

Remarks on this clonotype: Germline is not matched at one junction end, which may reflect a read error. The chain employs TRBV28 and TRBJ1-1, with TRBD1 matching 10 bases. Germline V gene data show CDR1 as MDHEN and CDR2 as SYDVKM. CDR3 length equals 13 residues. CDR3 DNA: TGTGTCAGCAGTCTGGGACAGGGGCAAGGGGCTTTCTTT. It codes for CVSSLGQGQGAFF.

The gene calls are TRBV6-6 and TRBJ2-5; D might be TRBD1 (8 bases). The CDR3 length is 12 residues. Looked up from germline, CDR1 is MNHNY and CDR2 is SVGAGI (reference sequence). The CDR3 spells CVNRGGQETQYF. In DNA form, the CDR3 reads TGTGTCAACAGGGGGGGCCAAGAGACCCAGTACTTC.

This clonotype was seen a handful of times. The junction departs from germline at one end; a sequencing error may be responsible. V usage is TRBV5-1 and J usage is TRBJ1-4; D might be TRBD1 (6 bases). The germline V gene encodes CDR1 SGHRS and CDR2 YFSETQ. The CDR3 length is 15 residues. For the CDR3, the DNA is TGCGCCAGTAGCCCAAACAGGGTGGCTAATGAAAGACTGTTTTTT. Translating it yields CASSPNRVANERLFF.

Worth noting for this clonotype: It is likely a read error, because the conserved phenylalanine at the end of the CDR3 is missing. The chain combines TRBV6-5 with TRBJ2-7; D is tentatively TRBD1 or TRBD2 (5 bases each). The ends were cut back, 9 bases at V and 4 bases at J, with 13 bases in the middle. Germline-derived CDR1 and CDR2 are MNHEY and SVGAGI. The CDR3 extends over 12 amino acids. The CDR3 DNA reads as TGTGCCAGTAGCCGGGACGGGTACGAGCAGTACCTC. The encoded protein is CASSRDGYEQYL.

The chain combines TRBV29-1 with TRBJ2-3, with D tentatively TRBD1 (5 bases). The CDR3 contains 13 residues. From germline, CDR1 is SQVTM and CDR2 ANQGSEA. Trimming shortened V by 1 base and J by 12 bases, and 17 bases separated the two germline ends. The CDR3 is CSVEGTSTDSQYF. DNA for the CDR3: TGCAGCGTTGAAGGGACAAGCACAGATTCACAGTATTTT.

A note on this clonotype: This likely comes from a read error, as the CDR3 has no conserved phenylalanine or tryptophan at its end. The DNA is omitted, as the CDR3 cannot be located on it reliably, and the CDR3 follows TCRdb's listing. This chain joins TRBV6-6 and TRBJ2-1; the table assigns TRBD2, which was not confirmed against the DNA. Both ends counted, the CDR3 spans 16 residues. The germline gives CDR1 MNHNY, CDR2 SVGAGI (reference sequence). Here the CDR3 reads CASSYGRVAGGLEQLS.

V and J are TRBV11-2 and TRBJ2-3, with D hard to call. This CDR3 has 15 amino acids. Trimming took off 0 bases at V and 10 bases at J, with 17 bases between the two ends. Per germline, CDR1 SGHAT and CDR2 FQNNGV. The CDR3 sequence is CASSLDRNSWDAQYF. The CDR3 DNA reads as TGTGCCAGCAGCTTAGATCGGAACAGCTGGGATGCGCAGTATTTT.

On this clonotype: The CDR3 does not end in the conserved phenylalanine or tryptophan, so this is likely a read error. No DNA is shown, since the ends of the CDR3 on it are uncertain; the CDR3 is the one TCRdb lists. CDR3 region: CASSRRAGANTGELLV. The rearrangement links TRBV25-1 to TRBJ2-2; whether TRBD2, the table's D call, matches the DNA was not checked. The CDR3 is 16 residues long, ends included. Germline V gene sequence: CDR1 MGHDK, CDR2 SYGVNS.

V gene TRBV6-5 combines with J gene TRBJ2-2; 8 nucleotides line up with TRBD1. CDR1 and CDR2 (germline): MNHEY, SVGAGI. This CDR3 has 14 residues. The V and J ends lost 11 bases and 6 bases, in that order; junction bases with no gene match: 11. CDR3 region: CARNGQGAAGELFF. The CDR3 DNA reads as TGTGCCCGCAACGGGCAGGGGGCCGCCGGGGAGCTGTTTTTT.